This entry describes one T cell receptor (beta chain). One entry per CDR3 protein, without DNA, is what TCRdb gives after re-calling the 5' RACE reads. This listing includes around 100,000 distinct CDR3 sequences. The sample is drawn from a study of T cells expressing NK-cell markers. The CDR3 is 15 residues long. The germline gives CDR1 SGDLS, CDR2 YYNGEE. The sample was blood T cells: a sorted CD56 or NKG2C T cell subset, CD4+ or CD8+ T cells, or bulk PBMC T cells (not recorded which). The clonotype originates from a woman aged 18-70 years in good health. The rearrangement links TRBV9 to TRBJ2-5. This CDR3 is CASSVGPEPQETQYF.